This T cell receptor beta chain emerged from a study of shared clonotypes between healthy human individuals. Measured with immunoSEQ multiplex PCR; TCRdb has only the in-frame clones, and not every one. Of fewer than 1.8 million clones detected, just under 99% appear once; the ten largest clones hold 0.36%. The study, taken as a whole, reports: In general, naive subsets displayed greater estimated richness than memory subsets did.

Germline V gene sequence: CDR1 MNHEY, CDR2 SMNVEV (reference sequence). Trimming took 4 bases from V and 8 from J, leaving 10 bases between them. The CDR3 has 12 amino acids. Remarks on this clone: What it binds is not known.

The TCR comes from a man aged 25-45 years in good health. Source material: naive CD4+ T cells sorted from blood. Sample subset: CD45RA+ positively selected. This chain connects TRBV27 to TRBJ2-3; D is unresolved. For the CDR3, the DNA is TGTGCCAGCAGTTCCTTCCTCAGTACGCAGTATTTT. It is translated as CASSSFLSTQYF.